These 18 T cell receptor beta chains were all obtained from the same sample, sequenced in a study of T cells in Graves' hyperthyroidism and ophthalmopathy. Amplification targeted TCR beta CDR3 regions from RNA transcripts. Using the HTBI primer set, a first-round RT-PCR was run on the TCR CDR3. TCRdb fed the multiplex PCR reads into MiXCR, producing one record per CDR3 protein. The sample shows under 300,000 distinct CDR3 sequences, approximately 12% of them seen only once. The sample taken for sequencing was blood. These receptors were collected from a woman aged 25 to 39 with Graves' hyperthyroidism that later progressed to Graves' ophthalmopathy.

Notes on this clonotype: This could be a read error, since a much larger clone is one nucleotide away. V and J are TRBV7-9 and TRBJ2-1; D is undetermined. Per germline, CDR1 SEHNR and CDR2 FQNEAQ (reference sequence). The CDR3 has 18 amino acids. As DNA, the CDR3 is TGTGTCAGCAGCTTACCCCCGTCCAGTCCCCAACACTACAATGAGCAGTTCTTC. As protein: CVSSLPPSSPQHYNEQFF.

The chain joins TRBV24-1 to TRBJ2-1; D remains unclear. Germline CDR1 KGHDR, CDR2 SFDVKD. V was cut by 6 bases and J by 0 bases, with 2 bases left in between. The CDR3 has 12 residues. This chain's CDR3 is CATSFSYNEQFF. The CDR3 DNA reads TGTGCCACCAGTTTCTCCTACAATGAGCAGTTCTTC.

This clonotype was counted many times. This CDR3 is CATSDLSLADQETQYF. The CDR3 region has the DNA TGTGCCACCAGTGATTTGAGCCTAGCGGACCAAGAGACCCAGTACTTC. The rearrangement links TRBV24-1 to TRBJ2-5; TRBD2 matches 7 bases. After removal of 0 bases from V and 0 bases from J, the junction contained 3 bases not matched to a gene. Germline lookup yields CDR1 KGHDR and CDR2 SFDVKD. The CDR3 contains 16 residues.

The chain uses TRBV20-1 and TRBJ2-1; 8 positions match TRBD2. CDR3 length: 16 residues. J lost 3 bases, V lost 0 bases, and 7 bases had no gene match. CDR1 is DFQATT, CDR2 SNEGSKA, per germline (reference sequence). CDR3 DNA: TGCAGTGCTAGAGATCTTATACTAGCGGACTACAATGAGCAGTTCTTC. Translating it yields CSARDLILADYNEQFF.

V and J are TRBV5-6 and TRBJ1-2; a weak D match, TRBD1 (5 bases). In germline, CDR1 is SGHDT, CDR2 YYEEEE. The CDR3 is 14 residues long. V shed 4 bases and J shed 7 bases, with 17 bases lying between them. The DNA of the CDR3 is TGTGCCAGCAGCCCATGGGGGGGATGGAGTGGCTACACCTTC. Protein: CASSPWGGWSGYTF.

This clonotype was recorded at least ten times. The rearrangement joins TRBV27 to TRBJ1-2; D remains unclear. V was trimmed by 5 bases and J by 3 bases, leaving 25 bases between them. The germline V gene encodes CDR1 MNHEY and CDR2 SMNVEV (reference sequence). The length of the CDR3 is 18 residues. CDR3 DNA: TGTGCCAGCAGTAACCACCTCCCCCAAACAGAGAAATACTATGGCTACACCTTC. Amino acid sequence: CASSNHLPQTEKYYGYTF.

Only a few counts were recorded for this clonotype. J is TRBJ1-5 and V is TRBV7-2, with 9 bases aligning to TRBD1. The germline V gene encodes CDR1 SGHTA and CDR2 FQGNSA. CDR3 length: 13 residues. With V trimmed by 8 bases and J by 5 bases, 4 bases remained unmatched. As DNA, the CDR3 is TGTGCCAGCTCGCGGACAGGGGATCAGCCCCAGCATTTT. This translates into CASSRTGDQPQHF.

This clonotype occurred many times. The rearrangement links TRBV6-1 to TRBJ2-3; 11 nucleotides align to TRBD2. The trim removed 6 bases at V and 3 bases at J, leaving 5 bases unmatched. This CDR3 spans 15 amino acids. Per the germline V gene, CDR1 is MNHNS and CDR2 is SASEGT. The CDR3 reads CASRRLAGRTDTQYF. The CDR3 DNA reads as TGTGCCAGCAGACGACTAGCGGGACGGACAGATACGCAGTATTTT.

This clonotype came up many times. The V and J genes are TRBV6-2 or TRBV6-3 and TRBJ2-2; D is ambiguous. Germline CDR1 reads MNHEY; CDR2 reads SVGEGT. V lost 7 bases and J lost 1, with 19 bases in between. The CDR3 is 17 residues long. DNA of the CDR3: TGTGCCAGCAATCCCCTTTGGGCAGCGCAGAACACCGGGGAGCTGTTTTTT. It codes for CASNPLWAAQNTGELFF.

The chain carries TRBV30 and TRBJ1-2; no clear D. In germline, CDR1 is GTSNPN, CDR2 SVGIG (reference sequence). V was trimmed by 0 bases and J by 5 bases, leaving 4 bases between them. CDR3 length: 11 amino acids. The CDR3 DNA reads TGTGCCTGGAGTGTAGGGTATGGCTACACCTTC. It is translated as CAWSVGYGYTF.

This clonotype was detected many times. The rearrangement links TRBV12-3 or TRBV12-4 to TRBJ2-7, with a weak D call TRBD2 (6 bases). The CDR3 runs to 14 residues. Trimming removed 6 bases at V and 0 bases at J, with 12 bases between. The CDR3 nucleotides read TGTGCCAGCAGACTTAGCGGCTTCTCCTACGAGCAGTACTTC. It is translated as CASRLSGFSYEQYF.

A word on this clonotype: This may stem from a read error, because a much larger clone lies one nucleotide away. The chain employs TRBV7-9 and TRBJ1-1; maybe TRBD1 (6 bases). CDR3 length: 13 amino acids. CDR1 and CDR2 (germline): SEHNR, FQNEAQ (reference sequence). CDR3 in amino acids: CASSRDTNTGAFF. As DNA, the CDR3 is TGTGCCAGCAGCCGGGACACGAACACTGGAGCTTTCTTT.

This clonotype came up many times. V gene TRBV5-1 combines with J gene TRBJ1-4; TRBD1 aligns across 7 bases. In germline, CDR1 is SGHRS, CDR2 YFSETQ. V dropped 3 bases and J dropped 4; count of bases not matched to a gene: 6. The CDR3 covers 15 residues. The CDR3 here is CASSSGQLNNEKLFF. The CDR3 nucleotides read TGCGCCAGCAGCTCGGGACAGCTCAATAATGAAAAACTGTTTTTT.

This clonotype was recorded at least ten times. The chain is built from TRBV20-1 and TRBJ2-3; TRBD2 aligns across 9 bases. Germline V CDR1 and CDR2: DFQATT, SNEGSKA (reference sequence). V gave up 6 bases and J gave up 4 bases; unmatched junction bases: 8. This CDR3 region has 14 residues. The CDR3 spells CSARIAGDPDTQYF. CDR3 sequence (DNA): TGCAGTGCCCGAATAGCGGGAGATCCAGATACGCAGTATTTT.

The CDR3 DNA reads TGCGCCAGCAGCCCCCATACTGGGGTGGACATTCAGTTCTTC. Protein product: CASSPHTGVDIQFF. V usage is TRBV4-1 and J usage is TRBJ2-4, with TRBD1 as a possible D gene (5 bases). The DNA end favors TRBJ2-1, so the J call may be wrong. The V gene's germline CDR1 is MGHRA and CDR2 YSYEKL. The CDR3 covers 14 residues.

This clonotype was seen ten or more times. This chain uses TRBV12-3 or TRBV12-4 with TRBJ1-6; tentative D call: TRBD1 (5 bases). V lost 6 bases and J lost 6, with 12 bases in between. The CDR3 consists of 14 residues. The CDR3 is CASSYGTFNSPLHF. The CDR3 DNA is TGTGCCAGCAGCTACGGGACTTTTAATTCACCCCTCCACTTT.

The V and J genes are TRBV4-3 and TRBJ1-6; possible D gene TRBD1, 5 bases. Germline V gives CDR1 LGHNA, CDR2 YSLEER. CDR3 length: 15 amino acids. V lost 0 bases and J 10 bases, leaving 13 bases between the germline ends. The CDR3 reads CASSQDSGVGSPLHF. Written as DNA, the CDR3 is TGCGCCAGCAGCCAAGACTCGGGGGTAGGCTCACCCCTCCACTTT.

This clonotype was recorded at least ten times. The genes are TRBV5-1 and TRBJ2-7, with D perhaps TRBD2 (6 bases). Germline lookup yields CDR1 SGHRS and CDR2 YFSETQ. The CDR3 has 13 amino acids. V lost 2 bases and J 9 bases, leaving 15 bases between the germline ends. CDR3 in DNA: TGCGCCAGCAGCTTAGCCTTTGGGGAGGCGCAGTACTTC. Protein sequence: CASSLAFGEAQYF.